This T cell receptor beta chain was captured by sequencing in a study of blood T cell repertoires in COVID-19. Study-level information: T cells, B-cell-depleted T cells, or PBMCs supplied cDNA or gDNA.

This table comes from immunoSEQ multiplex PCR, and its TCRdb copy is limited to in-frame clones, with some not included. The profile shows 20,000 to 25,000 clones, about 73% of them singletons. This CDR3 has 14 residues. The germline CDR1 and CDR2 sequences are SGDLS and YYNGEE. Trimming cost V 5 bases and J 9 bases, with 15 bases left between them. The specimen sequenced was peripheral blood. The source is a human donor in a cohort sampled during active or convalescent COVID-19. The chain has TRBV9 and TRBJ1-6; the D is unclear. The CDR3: CASSVGEASSPLHF. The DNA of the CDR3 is TGTGCCAGCAGTGTGGGAGAAGCCAGTTCACCCCTCCACTTT.